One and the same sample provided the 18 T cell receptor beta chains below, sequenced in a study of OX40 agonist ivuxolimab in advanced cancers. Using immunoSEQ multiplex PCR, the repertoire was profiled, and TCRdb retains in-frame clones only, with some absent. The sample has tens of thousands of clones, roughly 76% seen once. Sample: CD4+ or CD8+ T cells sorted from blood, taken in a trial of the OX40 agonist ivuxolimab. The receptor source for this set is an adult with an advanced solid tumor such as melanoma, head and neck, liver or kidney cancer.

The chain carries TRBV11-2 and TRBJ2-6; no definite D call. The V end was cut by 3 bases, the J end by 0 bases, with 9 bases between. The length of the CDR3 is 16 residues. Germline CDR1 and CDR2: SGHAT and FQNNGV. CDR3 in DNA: TGTGCCAGCAGCTTGGCAGGCCCCTCTGGGGCCAACGTCCTGACTTTC. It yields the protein CASSLAGPSGANVLTF.

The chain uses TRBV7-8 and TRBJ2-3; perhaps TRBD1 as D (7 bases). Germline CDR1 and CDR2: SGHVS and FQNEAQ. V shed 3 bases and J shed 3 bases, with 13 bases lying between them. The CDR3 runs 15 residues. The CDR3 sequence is CASSFRGVETDTQYF. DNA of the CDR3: TGTGCCAGCAGCTTCAGGGGGGTGGAGACAGATACGCAGTATTTT.

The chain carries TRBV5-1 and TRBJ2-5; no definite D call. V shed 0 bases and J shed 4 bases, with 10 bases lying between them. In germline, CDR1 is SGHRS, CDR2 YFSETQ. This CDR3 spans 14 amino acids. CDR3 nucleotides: TGCGCCAGCAGCTTGGGTCTAGATGGAGAGACCCAGTACTTC. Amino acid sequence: CASSLGLDGETQYF.

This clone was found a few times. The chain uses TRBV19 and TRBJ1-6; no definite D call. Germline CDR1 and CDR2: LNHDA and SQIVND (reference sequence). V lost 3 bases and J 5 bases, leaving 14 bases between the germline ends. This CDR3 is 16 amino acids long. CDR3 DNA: TGTGCCAGTAGTATGAGTAAGGGAGAGAATAATTCACCCCTCCACTTT. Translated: CASSMSKGENNSPLHF.

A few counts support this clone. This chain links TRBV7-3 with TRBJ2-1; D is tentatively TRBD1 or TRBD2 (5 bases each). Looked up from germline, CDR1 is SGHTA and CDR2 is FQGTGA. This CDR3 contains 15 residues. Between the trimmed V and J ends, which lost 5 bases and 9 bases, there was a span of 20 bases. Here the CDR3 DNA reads TGTGCCAGCAGCCATCCGGGGTCGAAAGGGGCTGAGCAGTTCTTC. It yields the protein CASSHPGSKGAEQFF.

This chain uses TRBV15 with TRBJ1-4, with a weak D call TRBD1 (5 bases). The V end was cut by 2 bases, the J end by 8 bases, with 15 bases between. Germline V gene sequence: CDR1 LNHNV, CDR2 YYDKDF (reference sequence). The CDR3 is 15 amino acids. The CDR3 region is CATSRTQDPREKLFF. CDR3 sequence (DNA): TGTGCCACCAGCAGAACACAGGACCCGAGGGAAAAACTGTTTTTT. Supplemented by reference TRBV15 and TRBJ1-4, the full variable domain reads DAMVIQNPRYQVTQFGKPVTLSCSQTLNHNVMYWYQQKSSQAPKLLFHYYDKDFNNEADTPDNFQSRRPNTSFCFLDIRSPGLGDTAMYLCATSRTQDPREKLFFGSGTQLSVL.

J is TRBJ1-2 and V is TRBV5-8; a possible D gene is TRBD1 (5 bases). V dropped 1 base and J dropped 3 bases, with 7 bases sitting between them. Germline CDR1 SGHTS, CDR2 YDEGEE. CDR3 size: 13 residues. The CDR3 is CASSLQGHYGYTF. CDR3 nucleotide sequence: TGTGCCAGCAGCTTGCAGGGTCACTATGGCTACACCTTC.

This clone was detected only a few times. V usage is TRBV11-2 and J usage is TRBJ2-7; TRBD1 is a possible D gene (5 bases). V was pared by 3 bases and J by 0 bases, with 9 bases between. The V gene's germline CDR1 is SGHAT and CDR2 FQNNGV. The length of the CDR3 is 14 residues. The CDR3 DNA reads TGTGCCAGCAGCTTCCACAGGAGCTCCTACGAGCAGTACTTC. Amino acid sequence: CASSFHRSSYEQYF.

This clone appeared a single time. CDR3 DNA sequence: TGCGCCAGCAGCTTGGAAACAGGTCGGCTGAACACTGAAGCTTTCTTT. Amino acids: CASSLETGRLNTEAFF. J is TRBJ1-1 and V is TRBV5-1; D is perhaps TRBD1 (5 bases). Germline CDR1 reads SGHRS; CDR2 reads YFSETQ. The V and J ends lost 0 bases and 0 bases respectively, with 12 bases between them. The CDR3 is 16 amino acids. The full variable domain, its missing parts supplied by reference TRBV5-1 and TRBJ1-1, is KAGVTQTPRYLIKTRGQQVTLSCSPISGHRSVSWYQQTPGQGLQFLFEYFSETQRNKGNFPGRFSGRQFSNSRSEMNVSTLELGDSALYLCASSLETGRLNTEAFFGQGTRLTVV.

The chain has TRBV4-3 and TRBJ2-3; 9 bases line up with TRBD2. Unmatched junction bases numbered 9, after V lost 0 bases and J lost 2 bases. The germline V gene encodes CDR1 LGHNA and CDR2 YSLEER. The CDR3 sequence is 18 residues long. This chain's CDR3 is CASSQDKPAGGFTDTQYF. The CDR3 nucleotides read TGCGCCAGCAGCCAAGATAAACCAGCGGGGGGATTCACAGATACGCAGTATTTT.

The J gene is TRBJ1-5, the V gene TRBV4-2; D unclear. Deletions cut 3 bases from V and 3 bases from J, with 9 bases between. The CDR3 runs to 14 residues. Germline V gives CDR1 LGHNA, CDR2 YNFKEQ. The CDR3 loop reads CASSHPGVNQPQHF. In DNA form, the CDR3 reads TGTGCCAGCAGCCACCCCGGGGTCAATCAGCCCCAGCATTTT.

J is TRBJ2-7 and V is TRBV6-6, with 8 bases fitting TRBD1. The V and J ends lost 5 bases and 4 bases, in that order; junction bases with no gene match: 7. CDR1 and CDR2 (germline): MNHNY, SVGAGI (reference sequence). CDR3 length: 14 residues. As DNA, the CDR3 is TGTGCCAGCAGTCCACGGACAGGGCGATACGAGCAGTACTTC. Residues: CASSPRTGRYEQYF.

The CDR3 sequence is CASSLYQGGNQPQHF. CDR3 sequence (DNA): TGTGCCAGCAGTTTGTACCAGGGCGGCAATCAGCCCCAGCATTTT. The chain uses TRBV6-5 and TRBJ1-5; TRBD1 is a possible D gene (5 bases). The CDR3 spans 15 residues. Germline V gives CDR1 MNHEY, CDR2 SVGAGI. Trimming took off 4 bases at V and 2 bases at J, with 12 bases between the two ends.

The CDR3 DNA is TGTGCCAGCAGCCTTAGCGGGAGCAGCTCCACAGATACGCAGTATTTT. It yields the protein CASSLSGSSSTDTQYF. This chain uses TRBV9 with TRBJ2-3; TRBD2 matches at 9 bases. The CDR3 runs 16 residues. The J segment lost 2 bases and the V segment lost 4 bases, leaving 8 bases of the junction unmatched. Germline V CDR1 and CDR2: SGDLS, YYNGEE. The full variable domain, rest sourced from reference TRBV9 and TRBJ2-3, is DSGVTQTPKHLITATGQRVTLRCSPRSGDLSVYWYQQSLDQGLQFLIQYYNGEERAKGNILERFSAQQFPDLHSELNLSSLELGDSALYFCASSLSGSSSTDTQYFGPGTRLTVL.

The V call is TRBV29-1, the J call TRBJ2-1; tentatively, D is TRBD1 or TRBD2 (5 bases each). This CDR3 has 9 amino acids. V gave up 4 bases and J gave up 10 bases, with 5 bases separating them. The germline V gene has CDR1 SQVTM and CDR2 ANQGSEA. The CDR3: CSVGGEQFF. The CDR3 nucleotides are TGCAGCGTTGGGGGGGAGCAGTTCTTC.

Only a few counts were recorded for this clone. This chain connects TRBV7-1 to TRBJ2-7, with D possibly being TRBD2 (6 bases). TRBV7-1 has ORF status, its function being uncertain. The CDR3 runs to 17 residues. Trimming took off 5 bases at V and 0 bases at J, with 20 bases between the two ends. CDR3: CASSRLRGTESSYEQYF. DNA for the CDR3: TGTGCCAGCAGCCGCCTCCGTGGGACTGAAAGCTCCTACGAGCAGTACTTC.

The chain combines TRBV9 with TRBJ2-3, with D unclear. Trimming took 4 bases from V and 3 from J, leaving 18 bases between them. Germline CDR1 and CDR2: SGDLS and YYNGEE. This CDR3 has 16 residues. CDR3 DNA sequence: TGTGCCAGCAGCCCCCACCGTCAGGTCTGGACAGATACGCAGTATTTT. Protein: CASSPHRQVWTDTQYF.

The CDR3 is CASSQDGTRGHEQFF. As DNA, the CDR3 is TGTGCCAGCAGCCAAGATGGGACTAGGGGTCATGAGCAGTTCTTC. V gene TRBV4-2 combines with J gene TRBJ2-1; 8 bases map to TRBD2. Germline V gene sequence: CDR1 LGHNA, CDR2 YNFKEQ. Germline trimming cut 0 bases from V and 8 bases from J; bases unmatched to any gene: 6. This CDR3 region has 15 residues.